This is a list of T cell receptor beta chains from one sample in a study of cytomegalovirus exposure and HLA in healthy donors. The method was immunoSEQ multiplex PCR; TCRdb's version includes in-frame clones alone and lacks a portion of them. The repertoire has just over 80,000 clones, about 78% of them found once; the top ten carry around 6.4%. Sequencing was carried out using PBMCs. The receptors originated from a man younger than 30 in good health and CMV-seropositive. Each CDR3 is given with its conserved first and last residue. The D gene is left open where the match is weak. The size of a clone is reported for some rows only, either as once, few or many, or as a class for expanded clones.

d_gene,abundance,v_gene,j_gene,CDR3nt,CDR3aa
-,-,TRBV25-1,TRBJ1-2,TGTGCCAGCAGTGAACAGGAGGGCGACAATGGCTATGGCTACACCTTC,CASSEQEGDNGYGYTF
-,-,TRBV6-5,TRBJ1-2,TGTGCCAGCAGTTACTCTACAGGACATGGCTACACCTTC,CASSYSTGHGYTF
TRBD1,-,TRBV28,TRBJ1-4,TGTGCCAGCAGTGTCGGGACAGGTGAAAAACTGTTTTTT,CASSVGTGEKLFF
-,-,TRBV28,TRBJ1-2,TGTGCCAGCAGTCCAAACCTCGGCTTAGACAGCCTAACTAACTATGGCTACACCTTC,CASSPNLGLDSLTNYGYTF
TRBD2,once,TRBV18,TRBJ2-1,TGTGCCAGCTCACCAAGGACTAGCGGGGGCGCAGGTGAGCAGTTCTTC,CASSPRTSGGAGEQFF
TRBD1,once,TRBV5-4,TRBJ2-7,TGTGCCAGCAGTCCGGACAGGGGCTTAACCTACGAGCAGTACTTC,CASSPDRGLTYEQYF
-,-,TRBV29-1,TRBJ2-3,TGCAGCGTTGAAGAAAACCCGGGGGATACGCAGTATTTT,CSVEENPGDTQYF
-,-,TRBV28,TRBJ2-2,TGTGCCAGCAGTTCGCCCCTAGGTACCGGGGAGCTGTTTTTT,CASSSPLGTGELFF
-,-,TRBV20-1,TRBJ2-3,TGCACCGGGAGAGATCCAGATACGCAGTATTTT,CTGRDPDTQYF
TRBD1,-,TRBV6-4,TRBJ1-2,TGTGCCAGCAGTAGCGGGACAGGGCGCGACTATGGCTACACCTTC,CASSSGTGRDYGYTF
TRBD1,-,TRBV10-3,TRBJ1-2,TGTGCCATCAGCGGACAGGGGGCCGGCTACACCTTC,CAISGQGAGYTF
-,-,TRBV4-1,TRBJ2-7,TGCGCCAGCAGCCTCCCCGGCCCTAGCGACCTCAACTTC,CASSLPGPSDLNF
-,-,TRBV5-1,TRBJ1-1,TGCGCCAGCAGGTACAGGCTGAACACTGAAGCTTTCTTT,CASRYRLNTEAFF
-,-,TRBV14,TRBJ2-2,TGTGCCAGCAGCCAAGAGAGGAGGCCGGAACGGGAGCTGTTTTTT,CASSQERRPERELFF
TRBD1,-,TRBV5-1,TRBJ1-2,TGCGCCAGCAGCGTGACAGGGAGTTATGGCTACACCTTC,CASSVTGSYGYTF
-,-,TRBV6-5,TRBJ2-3,TGTGCCAGCCACACAAGCACAGATACGCAGTATTTT,CASHTSTDTQYF
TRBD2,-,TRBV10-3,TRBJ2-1,TGTGCCATCAGTGAGTCGAGTTCTGTGTTACGGGCTAGCGGGAGGTGGTACAATGAGCAGTTCTTC,CAISESSSVLRASGRWYNEQFF
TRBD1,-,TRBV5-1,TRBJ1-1,TGCGCCAGCAGCCTACAGGGACAGGGGCCGAACACTGAAGCTTTCTTT,CASSLQGQGPNTEAFF
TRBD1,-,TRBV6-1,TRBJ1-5,TGTGCCAGCACCCAAGACAGGGTCAATCAGCCCCAGCATTTT,CASTQDRVNQPQHF
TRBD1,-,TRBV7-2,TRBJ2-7,TGTGCCAGCTCGGGACAGAGAGGATACGAGCAGTACTTC,CASSGQRGYEQYF
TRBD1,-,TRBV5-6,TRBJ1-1,TGTGCCAGCAGCAGACCTGCGCTATGGGACAGCGATAGGAACACTGAAGCTTTCTTT,CASSRPALWDSDRNTEAFF
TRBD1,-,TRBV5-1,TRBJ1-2,TGCGCCAGCAGCTTCTTGACAGGGATGCGGGGATATGGCTACACCTTC,CASSFLTGMRGYGYTF
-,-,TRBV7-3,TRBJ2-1,TGTGCCAGCAGCTTAACGTTGGGGCCAGAGCAGTTCTTC,CASSLTLGPEQFF
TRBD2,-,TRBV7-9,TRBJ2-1,TGTGCCAGCAGCCCCTCGGGGACTAGCGGTAAGGAGCAGTTCTTC,CASSPSGTSGKEQFF
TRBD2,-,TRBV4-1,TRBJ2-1,TGCGCCAGCAGCCAAGAGGGACTAGTACGCAATGAGCAGTTCTTC,CASSQEGLVRNEQFF
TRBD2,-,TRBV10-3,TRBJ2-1,TGTGCCATCAGCCCTTTACTAGCGGGAGTAGGGGGAATATACAATGAGCAGTTCTTC,CAISPLLAGVGGIYNEQFF
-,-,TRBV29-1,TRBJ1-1,TGCAGCGTTTGGAGTGAAAAAGCTTTCTTT,CSVWSEKAFF
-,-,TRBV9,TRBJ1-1,TGTGCCAGCAGCGGATTGGTCAGTGAAGCTTTCTTT,CASSGLVSEAFF
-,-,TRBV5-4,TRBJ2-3,TGTGCCAGCAGCTTGGAAGGAGGCTCCCGCTACACAGATACGCAGTATTTT,CASSLEGGSRYTDTQYF
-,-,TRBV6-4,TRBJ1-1,TGTGCCAGCAGTCTAGAAGGACATTCCGGTACTGAAGCTTTCTTT,CASSLEGHSGTEAFF
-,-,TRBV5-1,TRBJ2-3,TGCGCCAGCAGCTTACAGTCTAGCACAGATACGCAGTATTTT,CASSLQSSTDTQYF
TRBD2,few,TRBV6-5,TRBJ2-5,TGTGCCAGCAGTTACTCTAGCGGGTCCGCAGAGACCCAGTACTTC,CASSYSSGSAETQYF
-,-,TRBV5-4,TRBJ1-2,TGTGCCAGCAGCTTGGCTAAGGACAGACTTAACTATGGCTACACCTTC,CASSLAKDRLNYGYTF
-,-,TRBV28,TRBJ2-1,TGTGCCAGCAGTGAAGGGGTAAGCTCCTACAATGAGCAGTTCTTC,CASSEGVSSYNEQFF
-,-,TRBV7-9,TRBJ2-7,TGTGCCAGCAGCTTAAAGGGGCAGGGGGGAGCCCTCTCCTACGAGCAGTACTTC,CASSLKGQGGALSYEQYF
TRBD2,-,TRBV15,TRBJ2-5,TGTGCCACCAGCAGAATAAGGACTAGCGGGCCTGGGGAGACCCAGTACTTC,CATSRIRTSGPGETQYF
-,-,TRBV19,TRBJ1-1,TGTGCCAGTAGTTTTACACGGAGTGGGACTGAAGCTTTCTTT,CASSFTRSGTEAFF
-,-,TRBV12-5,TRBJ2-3,TGTGCTAGTGGTCCCCCTAGCATGGATACGCAGTATTTT,CASGPPSMDTQYF
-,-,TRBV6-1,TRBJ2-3,TGTGCCAGCAGACAGCAGACTAGACACACAGATACGCAGTATTTT,CASRQQTRHTDTQYF
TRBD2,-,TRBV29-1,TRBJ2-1,TGCAGCGTTGAGTCTAGCGGGCTTCCTGGGGAGCAGTTCTTC,CSVESSGLPGEQFF
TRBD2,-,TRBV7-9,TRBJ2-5,TGTGCCAGCAGCTTTCATTCGGGAGGGCCGGGGGAGACCCAGTACTTC,CASSFHSGGPGETQYF
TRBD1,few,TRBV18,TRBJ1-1,TGTGCCAGCTCGCAGGACAGGGGGCCGAGCACTGAAGCTTTCTTT,CASSQDRGPSTEAFF
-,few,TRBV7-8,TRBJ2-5,TGTGCCAGCAGCCGGTACCAAGAGACCCAGTACTTC,CASSRYQETQYF
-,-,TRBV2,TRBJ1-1,TGTGCCAGCAGTGAATACGGATCCTCGGGAACTGAAGCTTTCTTT,CASSEYGSSGTEAFF
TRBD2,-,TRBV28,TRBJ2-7,TGTGCCAGCAGGACGACCGGGACTAGCGGCTACGAGCAGTACTTC,CASRTTGTSGYEQYF
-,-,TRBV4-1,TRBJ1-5,TGCGCCAGCAGCCCCCTTTTAAATCAGCCCCAGCATTTT,CASSPLLNQPQHF
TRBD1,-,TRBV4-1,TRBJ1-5,TGCGCCAGCAGCCGAGACAGGGTTAATCAGCCCCAGCATTTT,CASSRDRVNQPQHF
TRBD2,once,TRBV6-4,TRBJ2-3,TGTGCCAGCAGCCCCGTATCGGGAGGGCCGACAGATACGCAGTATTTT,CASSPVSGGPTDTQYF
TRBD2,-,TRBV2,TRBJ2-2,TGTGCCAGCAGTGCTGGACTAGCTCCCGGGGAGCTGTTTTTT,CASSAGLAPGELFF
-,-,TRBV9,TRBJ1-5,TGTGCCAGCAGCGTAGAGTCGGGTCAGCCCCAGCATTTT,CASSVESGQPQHF
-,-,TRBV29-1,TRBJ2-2,TGCAGCGTCGGCGGGATCTACACCGGGGAGCTGTTTTTT,CSVGGIYTGELFF
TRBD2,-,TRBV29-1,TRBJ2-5,TGCAGCTCCAACGGGGGGGCGACCCAGTACTTC,CSSNGGATQYF
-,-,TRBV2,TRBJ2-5,TGTGCCAGCAGTGCCGAGCAACAAGAGACCCAGTACTTC,CASSAEQQETQYF
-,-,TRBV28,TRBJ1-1,TGTGCCAGCGGGAGGCACCAAATGAACACTGAAGCTTTCTTT,CASGRHQMNTEAFF
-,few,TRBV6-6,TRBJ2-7,TGTGCCAGGCCGCACACCTGGACTCGGATCCGCGAGCAGTACTTC,CARPHTWTRIREQYF
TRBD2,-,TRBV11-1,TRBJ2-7,TGTGCCAGCAGCACTAGCGGGGGCTACGAGCAGTACTTC,CASSTSGGYEQYF
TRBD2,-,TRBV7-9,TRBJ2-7,TGTGCCAGCAGCTTGAGGGGACTAGCGGGCTACGAGCAGTACTTC,CASSLRGLAGYEQYF